This entry lists 10 T cell receptor beta chains sequenced from one sample in a study of blood T cell repertoires in COVID-19 (dated by TCRdb to the early 2020s). The library came from the immunoSEQ multiplex PCR assay. The table comes from immuneACCESS by way of TCRdb, which keeps in-frame sequences with V and J called. Part of the clones is missing from these tables; in studies checked, under half for an unresolved V gene and the rest for unknown reasons. In this sample the table shows about 130,000 clones, around four fifths of which occur a single time. Roughly 9.7% of the sample lies in the top ten. Sequencing was done on a sample of peripheral blood. The receptors shown here come from a man aged 55 to 69 who had recovered from COVID-19.

This chain connects TRBV10-1 to TRBJ1-3, with 7 bases matching TRBD1. Trimming removed 7 bases from V and 0 bases from J; junction bases left unmatched: 9. The CDR3 has 16 amino acids. Germline V gives CDR1 WNHNN, CDR2 SYGVQD (reference sequence). This chain's CDR3 is CASIPTGRPSGNTIYF. The DNA for the CDR3 is TGCGCCAGCATCCCGACAGGGCGACCCTCTGGAAACACCATATATTTT.

This sequence joins TRBV30 and TRBJ2-3, with a possible D match to TRBD1 (6 bases). Germline loops: CDR1 GTSNPN, CDR2 SVGIG (reference sequence). The CDR3 is 12 amino acids. Trimming took 0 bases from V and 5 from J, leaving 6 bases between them. The CDR3 bases are TGTGCCTGGAGTGTACAGGGAGATACGCAGTATTTT. Its translation: CAWSVQGDTQYF.

The gene calls are TRBV6-6 and TRBJ2-7; TRBD1 matches at 10 bases. Germline V gives CDR1 MNHNY, CDR2 SVGAGI (reference sequence). The ends lost 5 bases at V and 5 bases at J; junction bases unmatched: 9. This CDR3 has 15 residues. The CDR3 region is CASSRTRDRGDEQYF. CDR3 bases: TGTGCCAGCAGTCGGACCCGGGACAGGGGTGACGAGCAGTACTTC.

The V call is TRBV5-1, the J call TRBJ1-1; 9 bases are shared with TRBD1. The CDR3 consists of 15 residues. V lost 6 bases, J lost 5 bases, and 11 bases stayed unmatched. Germline V gene data show CDR1 as SGHRS and CDR2 as YFSETQ. The CDR3 region has the DNA TGCGCCAGCAACGACAGGGGGGCTAGTGAAACTGAAGCTTTCTTT. It yields the protein CASNDRGASETEAFF.

The J gene is TRBJ2-5, the V gene TRBV7-9, with TRBD2 matching over 10 bases. The CDR3 is 16 residues long. J lost 1 base, V lost 5 bases, and 7 bases had no gene match. Germline loops: CDR1 SEHNR, CDR2 FQNEAQ (reference sequence). The CDR3 DNA reads TGTGCCAGCAGCCCTTCAGCGGGGGGGATCCAAGAGACCCAGTACTTC. This encodes CASSPSAGGIQETQYF.

This chain links TRBV29-1 with TRBJ1-4, with D perhaps matching TRBD1 (6 bases). Trimming pared 1 base from V and 0 bases from J, leaving 9 bases between. The CDR3 is 15 amino acids. Germline CDR1 and CDR2: SQVTM and ANQGSEA. CDR3 sequence reads: CSVEAGAATNEKLFF. CDR3 in DNA: TGCAGCGTTGAAGCAGGGGCAGCAACTAATGAAAAACTGTTTTTT.

This chain connects TRBV10-3 to TRBJ1-3; D might be TRBD1 (5 bases). The CDR3 has 15 residues. Trimming cost V 4 bases and J 4 bases, with 14 bases left between them. Germline CDR1 ENHRY, CDR2 SYGVKD. The CDR3 coding sequence is TGTGCCATCAGTGTCTCTCCAGGGTACGGAAACACCATATATTTT. It specifies CAISVSPGYGNTIYF.

The genes are TRBV5-8 and TRBJ2-7; 12 bases agree with TRBD1. CDR1 is SGHTS and CDR2 is YDEGEE in the germline V gene. There are 15 residues in the CDR3. The trim removed 4 bases at V and 4 bases at J, leaving 6 bases unmatched. CDR3: CASSPGTGGDYEQYF. CDR3 in DNA: TGTGCCAGCAGCCCGGGGACAGGGGGCGATTACGAGCAGTACTTC.

This chain uses TRBV19 with TRBJ2-7; D might be TRBD1 (6 bases). Between the trimmed V and J ends, which lost 5 bases and 7 bases, there was a span of 15 bases. Germline V CDR1 and CDR2: LNHDA, SQIVND (reference sequence). This CDR3 has 13 amino acids. CDR3 protein: CASSAPGAGEQYF. The CDR3 DNA reads as TGTGCCAGTAGTGCGCCAGGGGCAGGGGAGCAGTACTTC.

The rearrangement uses TRBV6-5 and TRBJ2-2; tentative D call: TRBD1 (6 bases). V shed 7 bases and J shed 5 bases, with 17 bases lying between them. Germline V gene lookup returns CDR1 MNHEY and CDR2 SVGAGI. The CDR3 is 15 amino acids. CDR3: CASTRDTSRTGELFF. The CDR3 DNA follows: TGTGCCAGCACACGGGACACCAGTCGGACCGGGGAGCTGTTTTTT.